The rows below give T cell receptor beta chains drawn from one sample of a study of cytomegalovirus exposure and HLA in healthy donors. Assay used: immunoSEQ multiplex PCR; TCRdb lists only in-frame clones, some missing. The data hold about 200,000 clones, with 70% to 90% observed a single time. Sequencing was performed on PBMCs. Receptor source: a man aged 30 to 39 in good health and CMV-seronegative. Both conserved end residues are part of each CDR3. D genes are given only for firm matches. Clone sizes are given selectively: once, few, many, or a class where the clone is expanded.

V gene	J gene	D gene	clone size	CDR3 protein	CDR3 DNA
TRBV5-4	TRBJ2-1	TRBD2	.	CASSLALGGGQFF	TGTGCCAGCAGCTTGGCCTTGGGGGGGGGACAGTTCTTC
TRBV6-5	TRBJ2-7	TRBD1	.	CASFPGQGAHEQYF	TGTGCCAGCTTCCCGGGACAGGGGGCCCACGAGCAGTACTTC
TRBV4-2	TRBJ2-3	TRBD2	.	CASSPSGIGLAGSPDTQYF	TGTGCCAGCAGCCCCTCCGGGATCGGACTAGCGGGGTCGCCAGATACGCAGTATTTT
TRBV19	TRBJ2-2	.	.	CASSSAARGNTGELFF	TGTGCCAGTAGTTCCGCGGCGCGAGGTAACACCGGGGAGCTGTTTTTT
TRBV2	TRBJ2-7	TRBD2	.	CASSGIAGWIEQYF	TGTGCCAGCAGTGGCATAGCGGGGTGGATCGAGCAGTACTTC
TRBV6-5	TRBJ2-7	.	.	CASSYSGQGGQYF	TGTGCCAGCAGTTACTCGGGGCAGGGAGGGCAGTACTTC
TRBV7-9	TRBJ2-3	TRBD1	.	CASSFRGLADTQYF	TGTGCCAGCAGCTTCAGGGGGCTCGCAGATACGCAGTATTTT
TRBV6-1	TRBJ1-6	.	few	CATGQGTNSPLHF	TGTGCCACCGGCCAGGGAACCAATTCACCCCTCCACTTT
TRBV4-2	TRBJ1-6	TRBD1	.	CASSQTGEGYNSPLHF	TGTGCCAGCAGCCAGACAGGGGAGGGCTATAATTCACCCCTCCACTTT
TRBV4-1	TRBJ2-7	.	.	CVSSQITNSYEQYF	TGCGTCAGCAGCCAAATAACAAACTCCTACGAGCAGTACTTC
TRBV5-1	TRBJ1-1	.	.	CASSLSPGWENTEAFF	TGCGCCAGCAGCTTGAGTCCAGGGTGGGAGAACACTGAAGCTTTCTTT
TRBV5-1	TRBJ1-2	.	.	CASSLDRNYGYTF	TGCGCCAGCAGCTTGGACAGGAACTATGGCTACACCTTC
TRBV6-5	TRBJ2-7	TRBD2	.	CASSLRRGGAYEQYF	TGTGCCAGCAGCCTCCGACGCGGGGGGGCTTACGAGCAGTACTTC
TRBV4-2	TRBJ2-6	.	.	CASSQSWEAGSGANVLTF	TGTGCCAGCAGCCAGTCGTGGGAGGCAGGTTCTGGGGCCAACGTCCTGACTTTC
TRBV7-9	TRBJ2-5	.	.	CASSLVSETQYF	TGTGCCAGCAGCTTAGTATCGGAGACCCAGTACTTC
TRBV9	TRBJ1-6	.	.	CASRQGVDNSPLHF	TGTGCCAGCAGACAGGGAGTGGATAATTCACCCCTCCACTTT
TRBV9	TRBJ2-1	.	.	CASSVTTNNEQFF	TGTGCCAGCAGCGTCACAACTAACAATGAGCAGTTCTTC
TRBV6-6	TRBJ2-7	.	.	CASSVRWQVPYEQYF	TGTGCCAGCAGTGTTCGTTGGCAGGTCCCCTACGAGCAGTACTTC
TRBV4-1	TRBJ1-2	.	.	CASSQADSPNYGYTF	TGCGCCAGCAGTCAAGCGGACAGCCCTAACTATGGCTACACCTTC
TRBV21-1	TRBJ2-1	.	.	CSQTPGLSYNEQFF	TGTTCCCAAACCCCAGGGCTATCCTACAATGAGCAGTTCTTC
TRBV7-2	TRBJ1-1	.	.	CASSLGQNTEAFF	TGTGCCAGCAGCCTTGGGCAGAACACTGAAGCTTTCTTT
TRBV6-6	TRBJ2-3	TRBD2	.	CASSSGLAGSTDTQYF	TGTGCCAGCAGTTCCGGACTAGCGGGGAGCACAGATACGCAGTATTTT
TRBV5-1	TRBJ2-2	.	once	CASSLDGARSGELFF	TGCGCCAGCAGCTTGGATGGGGCTCGATCCGGGGAGCTGTTTTTT
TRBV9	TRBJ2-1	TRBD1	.	CASSVTGATLHNEQFF	TGTGCCAGCAGCGTCACAGGGGCCACCCTTCACAATGAGCAGTTCTTC
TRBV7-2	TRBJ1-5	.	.	CASSLARSRGSKPQHF	TGTGCCAGCAGCTTAGCACGTAGTAGGGGGAGTAAGCCCCAGCATTTT
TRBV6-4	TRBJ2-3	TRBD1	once	CASSEGTGQGTQYF	TGTGCCAGCAGTGAGGGGACAGGGCAGGGTACGCAGTATTTT
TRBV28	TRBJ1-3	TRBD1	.	CASGQQGRNTIYF	TGTGCCAGCGGCCAACAGGGGCGAAACACCATATATTTT
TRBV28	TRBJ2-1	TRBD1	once	CASSYTGTGLFYEQFF	TGTGCCAGCAGTTATACCGGGACAGGGCTCTTCTATGAGCAGTTCTTC